This T cell receptor (beta chain) was recovered during a study of cytomegalovirus exposure and HLA in healthy donors. Background on the study: The 120 or so validation repertoires used a platform that matched the one used for the approximately 670 first-cohort repertoires, as a later analysis reported.

The donors were in the roughly 130-subject validation cohort, distinct from the roughly 720-subject first cohort. The method was immunoSEQ multiplex PCR; TCRdb's version includes in-frame clones alone and lacks a portion of them. The data contain under 350,000 clones, roughly 85% of them singletons. This CDR3 contains 15 residues. The germline gives CDR1 MRHNA, CDR2 SNTAGT. Trimming stripped 7 bases from V and 0 bases from J, with 10 bases between. This clone appeared once. As yet, its antigen is unknown. The study, taken as a whole, reports: The investigators catalogued 160 or so TCR beta chains as cytomegalovirus-associated. Diagnosis of cytomegalovirus status made by the classifier reportedly showed high specificity and sensitivity.

Sequenced input: PBMCs. The chain links TRBV6-4 to TRBJ2-6; tentative D call: TRBD1 (5 bases). This TCR derives from a woman aged 18-35 years in good health and CMV-seronegative. The CDR3 loop reads CASTQDSSGANVLTF. For the CDR3, the DNA is TGTGCCAGCACCCAAGACAGCTCTGGGGCCAACGTCCTGACTTTC.